A single sample is the source of the 5 T cell receptor beta chains below, sequenced in a study of preoperative IRX-2 immunotherapy in early breast cancer. The data were produced by immunoSEQ multiplex PCR, yet TCRdb's version contains in-frame clones alone and is incomplete. Among around 62,000 clones, approximately 95% were seen once, and the ten largest hold roughly 1.5%. Treatment described: preoperative locoregional IRX-2 cytokine immunotherapy. This sample was taken from a patient treated with IRX-2 immunotherapy. These receptors were taken from a human donor with breast cancer.

The chain uses TRBV7-2 and TRBJ2-3; TRBD2 is a possible D gene (5 bases). Germline CDR1 SGHTA, CDR2 FQGNSA. This CDR3 has 14 amino acids. V shed 5 bases and J shed 3 bases, with 12 bases lying between them. CDR3 amino acids: CASSPRGRTDTQYF. In DNA, the CDR3 is TGTGCCAGCAGCCCCCGAGGGCGAACAGATACGCAGTATTTT. The full variable domain, rest sourced from reference TRBV7-2 and TRBJ2-3, is GAGVSQSPSNKVTEKGKDVELRCDPISGHTALYWYRQSLGQGLEFLIYFQGNSAPDKSGLPSDRFSAERTGGSVSTLTIQRTQQEDSAVYLCASSPRGRTDTQYFGPGTRLTVL.

This clone was picked up a small number of times. The CDR3, as DNA: TGTGCCAGCAGTGAACGAACCGGACGGCCCGAGGGCTACACCTTC. Its protein product is CASSERTGRPEGYTF. The chain is built from TRBV6-1 and TRBJ1-2; no reliable D call. The V and J ends lost 2 bases and 8 bases respectively, with 18 bases between them. Germline assignment: CDR1 MNHNS and CDR2 SASEGT. The CDR3 has 15 residues.

This rearrangement joins TRBV20-1 to TRBJ1-1; 8 bases agree with TRBD1. Germline assignment: CDR1 DFQATT and CDR2 SNEGSKA (reference sequence). CDR3 length equals 11 residues. The J segment lost 11 bases and the V segment lost 5 bases, leaving 7 bases of the junction unmatched. CDR3 DNA sequence: TGCAGTGCTGGCCAGGGGGCCTACGCTTTCTTT. Its translation: CSAGQGAYAFF.

The rearrangement joins TRBV19 to TRBJ2-2, with unresolved D. Trimming removed 4 bases from V and 1 base from J, with 16 bases in between. This CDR3 comprises 17 residues. Germline V gene sequence: CDR1 LNHDA, CDR2 SQIVND (reference sequence). The DNA for the CDR3 is TGTGCCAGTAGTACCCCCCGGTCGAGGAGGAACACCGGGGAGCTGTTTTTT. It specifies CASSTPRSRRNTGELFF.

The gene calls are TRBV29-1 and TRBJ1-1; no clear D gene. The CDR3 runs to 14 residues. V was pared by 5 bases and J by 3 bases, with 16 bases between. CDR1 is SQVTM, CDR2 ANQGSEA, per germline. The CDR3 nucleotides read TGCAGCGTTCTCGTCTGGTGGGGTGACACTGAAGCTTTCTTT. It yields the protein CSVLVWWGDTEAFF.